One TCR beta chain is described in this entry. Its antigen is currently unknown. This entry belongs to a study of cytomegalovirus exposure and HLA in healthy donors. Likely unrecorded immune exposures existed in these nominally healthy donors. The PCR contained 60 Vbeta and 13 Jbeta primers. Only in-frame clones appear in the TCRdb table, and some are missing; sequencing was by immunoSEQ multiplex PCR. The data hold roughly 150,000 clones, with 80% to 90% observed a single time. The V end lost 6 bases, the J end lost 2 bases, and 10 bases lay between the germline ends. The length of the CDR3 is 14 residues. CDR1 is WNHNN and CDR2 is SYGVQD in the germline V gene (reference sequence). General study findings and limits: The study labeled 150 to 200 TCR beta chains cytomegalovirus-associated. V segments that were indistinguishable, TRBV6-2 and TRBV6-3 among them, were omitted from analysis. Across donors, presence/absence analyses took sequencing depth to be roughly uniform.

The chain recombines TRBV10-1 with TRBJ2-2; tentatively, D is TRBD1 (6 bases). The receptor's source is a woman between 40 and 50 years old in good health and CMV-seropositive. Sequencing input: PBMCs. CDR3 coding DNA: TGCGCCAGCAGCCGGGACATTAACACCGGGGAGCTGTTTTTT. Its protein is CASSRDINTGELFF.